One and the same sample provided the 13 T cell receptor beta chains below, sequenced in a study of cytomegalovirus exposure and HLA in healthy donors. The primer mix had 60 Vbeta and 13 Jbeta primers. Sequencing was performed with immunoSEQ multiplex PCR; in TCRdb, only in-frame clones are kept and a portion is missing. This sample has 150,000 to 200,000 clones, with about 70% found just once. Sequenced sample: PBMCs. Receptors were obtained from a male donor in good health and CMV-seronegative.

The genes are TRBV28 and TRBJ1-3; 11 bases line up with TRBD2. The J call may be wrong; the DNA end is better matched by TRBJ2-2. This CDR3 spans 18 amino acids. Germline lookup yields CDR1 MDHEN and CDR2 SYDVKM. CDR3 sequence: CASRGTSGKIRNTGELFF. The CDR3 DNA follows: TGTGCCAGCAGAGGGACTAGCGGTAAAATAAGGAACACCGGGGAGCTGTTTTTT.

The V gene is TRBV19, the J gene TRBJ1-5; D remains unclear. There are 14 residues in the CDR3. Germline V gene sequence: CDR1 LNHDA, CDR2 SQIVND (reference sequence). Trimming took off 4 bases at V and 0 bases at J, with 7 bases between the two ends. The CDR3 DNA reads as TGTGCCAGTAGTACCAAATTTAGCAATCAGCCCCAGCATTTT. It specifies CASSTKFSNQPQHF.

V is TRBV5-1 and J is TRBJ1-2, with D unresolved. V lost 1 base to trimming and J lost 3 bases, with 13 bases between them. CDR1 SGHRS and CDR2 YFSETQ come from the germline V gene. CDR3 length: 15 residues. The CDR3 DNA is TGCGCCAGCAGCTTGTCCCCGGGTTTTGACTATGGCTACACCTTC. It is translated as CASSLSPGFDYGYTF.

The chain has TRBV19 and TRBJ2-2, with 8 bases matching TRBD2. Trimming at V came to 0 bases and at J to 5 bases, leaving 8 bases not matched to a gene. The CDR3 spans 17 residues. Germline V CDR1 and CDR2: LNHDA, SQIVND (reference sequence). DNA of the CDR3: TGTGCCAGTAGTATAGATCTGAGCGGGAGCCGGACCGGGGAGCTGTTTTTT. Translated, it gives CASSIDLSGSRTGELFF.

The chain combines TRBV28 with TRBJ1-6, with TRBD1 as a possible D gene (5 bases). This CDR3 is built from 16 residues. The germline gives CDR1 MDHEN, CDR2 SYDVKM. Between the trimmed V and J ends, which lost 3 bases and 0 bases, there was a span of 9 bases. The CDR3 bases are TGTGCCAGCAGTTTGGGGGGGTTCTCCTATAATTCACCCCTCCACTTT. It yields the protein CASSLGGFSYNSPLHF.

V and J are TRBV5-8 and TRBJ1-5; 8 bases are a match to TRBD1. Germline CDR1 is SGHTS and CDR2 is YDEGEE. V shed 3 bases, J shed 2 bases, and the junction held 4 bases outside the gene matches. The CDR3 has 15 residues. The DNA for the CDR3 is TGTGCCAGCAGCTCCAGGGGGCGCGGCAATCAGCCCCAGCATTTT. This sequence encodes CASSSRGRGNQPQHF.

There are a few counts of this clone. V gene TRBV28 combines with J gene TRBJ1-6; 12 positions agree with TRBD1. Trimming took 4 bases from V and 0 from J; bases not matched to a gene: 7. Germline CDR1 and CDR2: MDHEN and SYDVKM. The CDR3 sequence is 19 residues long. The CDR3: CASSYGTGGRSSYNSPLHF. The CDR3 DNA sequence: TGTGCCAGCAGTTACGGGACAGGGGGCCGGAGCTCCTATAATTCACCCCTCCACTTT.

The chain employs TRBV5-6 and TRBJ1-2, with TRBD1 matching over 9 bases. This CDR3 region has 14 residues. V shed 1 base and J 8 bases; nucleotides not matched to a gene: 6. Germline V lookup: CDR1 SGHDT, CDR2 YYEEEE. CDR3 sequence reads: CASSLRGTGSGYTF. The CDR3 region has the DNA TGTGCCAGCAGCTTGAGAGGGACAGGGAGCGGCTACACCTTC.

This clone was detected a few times. The chain links TRBV5-5 to TRBJ1-6; TRBD1 might be the D (6 bases). Trimming cost V 5 bases and J 7 bases, with 19 bases left between them. Germline assignment: CDR1 SGHKS and CDR2 YYEKEE (reference sequence). The CDR3 totals 16 residues. The CDR3: CASSSGVPTENSPLHF. CDR3 sequence (DNA): TGTGCCAGCAGTTCAGGGGTCCCGACAGAAAATTCACCCCTCCACTTT.

The genes are TRBV18 and TRBJ2-3, with no clear D. The CDR3 consists of 13 residues. Trimming cost V 3 bases and J 2 bases, with 6 bases left between them. The germline CDR1 and CDR2 sequences are KGHSH and LQKENI. CDR3 DNA: TGTGCCAGCTCACCCCGCGACACAGATACGCAGTATTTT. Its protein is CASSPRDTDTQYF. The whole variable domain, remainder taken from reference TRBV18 and TRBJ2-3, is NAGVMQNPRHLVRRRGQEARLRCSPMKGHSHVYWYRQLPEEGLKFMVYLQKENIIDESGMPKERFSAEFPKEGPSILRIQQVVRGDSAAYFCASSPRDTDTQYFGPGTRLTVL.

The chain recombines TRBV15 with TRBJ2-3, with D perhaps TRBD1 (6 bases). The CDR3 runs 14 residues. Germline V gene data show CDR1 as LNHNV and CDR2 as YYDKDF (reference sequence). Between the trimmed V and J ends, which lost 10 bases and 4 bases, there was a span of 18 bases. CDR3 coding DNA: TGTGCCAGGTGGGACATACTGCAAGCAGATACGCAGTATTTT. Its protein product is CARWDILQADTQYF.

The V call is TRBV28, the J call TRBJ1-4; the match to TRBD1 covers 11 bases. This CDR3 has 14 residues. Trimming took 6 bases from V and 6 from J; bases not matched to a gene: 3. Germline lookup yields CDR1 MDHEN and CDR2 SYDVKM. The CDR3 sequence is CASSTDRGHEKLFF. CDR3 DNA: TGTGCCAGCAGCACGGACAGGGGGCATGAAAAACTGTTTTTT.

The genes are TRBV11-2 and TRBJ2-7; perhaps TRBD2 as D (6 bases). Germline V gene data show CDR1 as SGHAT and CDR2 as FQNNGV. V was cut by 5 bases and J by 5 bases, with 16 bases left in between. This CDR3 is 14 amino acids long. The CDR3 loop is CASSLRQGGNEQYF. The CDR3 DNA is TGTGCCAGCAGCCTAAGGCAGGGAGGCAACGAGCAGTACTTC.